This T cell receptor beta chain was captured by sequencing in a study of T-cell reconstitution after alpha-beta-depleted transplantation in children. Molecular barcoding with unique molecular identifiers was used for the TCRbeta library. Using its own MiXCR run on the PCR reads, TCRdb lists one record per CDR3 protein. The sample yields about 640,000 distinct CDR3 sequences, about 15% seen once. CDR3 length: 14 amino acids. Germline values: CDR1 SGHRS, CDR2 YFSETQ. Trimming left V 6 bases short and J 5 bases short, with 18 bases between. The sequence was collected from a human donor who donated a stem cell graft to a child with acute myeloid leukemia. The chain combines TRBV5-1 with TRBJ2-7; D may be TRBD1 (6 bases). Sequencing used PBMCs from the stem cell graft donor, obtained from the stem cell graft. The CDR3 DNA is TGCGCCAGCAACCCTACAGGGATGGACGACGAGCAGTACTTC. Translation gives CASNPTGMDDEQYF.